The sequence of this T cell receptor beta chain was determined in a study of vaccination and CD4 T cells after COVID-19. Study overall: Convalescent cases consisted of six males and four females, of whom two were Hispanic.

With V trimmed by 6 bases and J by 2 bases, 9 bases remained unmatched. The CDR3 contains 15 residues. From germline, CDR1 is SGHNT and CDR2 YENEEA. Specified treatment: roughly ten-day PBMC culture with coronavirus spike peptide pools or control peptides (ViraFEST assay). Only a few counts were recorded for this clonotype. What it binds is not known. Sequence data for DNA of cultured CD4+ T cells were generated by the Oncomine TCR Beta short-read assay. TCRdb used MiXCR to reprocess the PCR reads, holding one entry per CDR3 protein. The profile covers under 2,500 distinct CDR3 sequences, with 25% to 30% appearing a single time and about 27% taken by the ten largest.

This chain connects TRBV11-3 to TRBJ2-5; 7 bases line up with TRBD1. The material was CD4+ T cells from blood, cultured in vitro, obtained after SARS-CoV-2 vaccination. The source of this sequence is a human donor who had recovered from COVID-19. CDR3 sequence: CASSPRDREQETQYF. The CDR3 DNA reads TGTGCCAGCAGTCCCCGCGACAGGGAGCAAGAGACCCAGTACTTC.